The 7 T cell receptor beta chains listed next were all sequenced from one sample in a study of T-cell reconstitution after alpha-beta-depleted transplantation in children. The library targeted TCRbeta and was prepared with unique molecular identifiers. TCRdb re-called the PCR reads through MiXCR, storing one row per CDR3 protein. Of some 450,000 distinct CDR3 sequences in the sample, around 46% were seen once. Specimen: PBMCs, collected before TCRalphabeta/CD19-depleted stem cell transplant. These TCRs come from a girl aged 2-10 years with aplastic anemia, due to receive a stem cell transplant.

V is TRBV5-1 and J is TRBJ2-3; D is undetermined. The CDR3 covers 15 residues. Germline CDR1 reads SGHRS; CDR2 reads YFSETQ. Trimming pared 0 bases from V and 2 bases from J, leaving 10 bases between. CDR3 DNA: TGCGCCAGCAGCTTGGATGTCAGCTACACAGATACGCAGTATTTT. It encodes CASSLDVSYTDTQYF.

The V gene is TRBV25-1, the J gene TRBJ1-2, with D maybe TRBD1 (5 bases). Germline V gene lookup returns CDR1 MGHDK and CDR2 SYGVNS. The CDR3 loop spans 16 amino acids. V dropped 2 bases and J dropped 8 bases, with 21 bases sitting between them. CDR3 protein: CASSEVGDLGARGYTF. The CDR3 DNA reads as TGTGCCAGCAGTGAAGTGGGGGACCTGGGTGCGCGCGGCTACACCTTC.

The DNA of the CDR3 is TGCGCCAGCAGCCAAGATCACGTAAACAATGAGCAGTTCTTC. Translated: CASSQDHVNNEQFF. V gene TRBV4-1 combines with J gene TRBJ2-1; unclear D gene. Germline V gives CDR1 MGHRA, CDR2 YSYEKL. The CDR3 is made up of 14 amino acids. Trimming took off 0 bases at V and 5 bases at J, with 8 bases between the two ends.

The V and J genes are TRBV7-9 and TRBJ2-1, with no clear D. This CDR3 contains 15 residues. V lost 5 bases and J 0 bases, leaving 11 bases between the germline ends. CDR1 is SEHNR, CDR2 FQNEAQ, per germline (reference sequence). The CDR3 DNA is TGTGCCAGCAGCGGAGACTTGAGCTCCTACAATGAGCAGTTCTTC. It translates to CASSGDLSSYNEQFF.

CDR3 DNA: TGCAGCGTGGCCATCAACTTACAAGAGACCCAGTACTTC. It specifies CSVAINLQETQYF. This chain uses TRBV29-1 with TRBJ2-5; D is ambiguous. Trimming shortened V by 6 bases and J by 2 bases, and 13 bases separated the two germline ends. CDR3 length equals 13 residues. Germline-derived CDR1 and CDR2 are SQVTM and ANQGSEA.

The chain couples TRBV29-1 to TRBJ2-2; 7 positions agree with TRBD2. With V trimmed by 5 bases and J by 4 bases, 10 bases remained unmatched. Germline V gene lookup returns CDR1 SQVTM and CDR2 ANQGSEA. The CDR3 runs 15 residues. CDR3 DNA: TGCAGCGTTCTCATCGGGAGGCCGGGCACCGGGGAGCTGTTTTTT. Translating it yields CSVLIGRPGTGELFF.

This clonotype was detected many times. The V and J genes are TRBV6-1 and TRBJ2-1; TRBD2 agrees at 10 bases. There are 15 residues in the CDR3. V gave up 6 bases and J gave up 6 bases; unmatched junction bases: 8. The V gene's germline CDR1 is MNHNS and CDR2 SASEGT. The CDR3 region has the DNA TGTGCCAGCAGACAAGGGTCTAGCGGGAGCAATGAGCAGTTCTTC. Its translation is CASRQGSSGSNEQFF.